This T cell receptor beta chain was sequenced during a study of cytomegalovirus exposure and HLA in healthy donors. At the time of sampling, donors were nominally healthy, though unrecorded immune exposures were likely. Findings and limits, study-wide: Later analysis showed most CMV-associated TCR beta chains appearing HLA-restricted. Prior analysis indicated that the majority of TCR beta V segments exhibited productivity approximately 90% or approximately 30% of the time.

Researchers ran the PCR with 60 Vbeta and 13 Jbeta primers. The protocol was immunoSEQ multiplex PCR, while the TCRdb copy is restricted to in-frame clones and leaves out a portion. The sample comprises approximately 180,000 clones, 70% to 85% of which are singletons, and roughly 2.5% rests with the top ten. Germline CDR1 is SGHTA and CDR2 is FQGNSA. The CDR3 has 13 amino acids. V was trimmed by 1 base and J by 5 bases, leaving 5 bases between them. A remark on this clone: Its antigen is currently unknown.

Sequencing was carried out using PBMCs. The rearrangement uses TRBV7-2 and TRBJ1-4; D not certain. This receptor was obtained from a human donor in good health. This CDR3 reads CASSLGPNEKLFF. DNA of the CDR3: TGTGCCAGCAGCTTAGGGCCAAATGAAAAACTGTTTTTT.